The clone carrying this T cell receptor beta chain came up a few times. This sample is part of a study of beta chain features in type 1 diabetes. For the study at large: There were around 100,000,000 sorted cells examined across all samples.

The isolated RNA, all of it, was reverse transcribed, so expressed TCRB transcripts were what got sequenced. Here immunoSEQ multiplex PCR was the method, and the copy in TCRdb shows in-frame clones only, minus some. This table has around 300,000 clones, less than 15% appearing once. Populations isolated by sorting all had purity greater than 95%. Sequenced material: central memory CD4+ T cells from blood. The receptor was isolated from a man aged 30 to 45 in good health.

CDR3 amino acids: CASSRAAGYTF. The CDR3 DNA sequence: TGTGCCAGTAGTAGGGCAGCTGGCTACACCTTC. The V gene is TRBV19, the J gene TRBJ1-2; D gene ambiguous. CDR1 is LNHDA, CDR2 SQIVND, per germline (reference sequence). The CDR3 spans 11 residues. V lost 4 bases, J lost 7 bases, and 7 bases lay in between. Full variable domain (missing parts from reference TRBV19 and TRBJ1-2): DGGITQSPKYLFRKEGQNVTLSCEQNLNHDAMYWYRQDPGQGLRLIYYSQIVNDFQKGDIAEGYSVSREKKESFPLTVTSAQKNPTAFYLCASSRAAGYTFGSGTRLTVV.